This T cell receptor beta chain derives from a study of shared clonotypes between healthy human individuals. Using immunoSEQ multiplex PCR, the repertoire was profiled, and TCRdb retains in-frame clones only, with some absent. Of millions of clones listed, about 95% are singletons. Germline-derived CDR1 and CDR2 are SQVTM and ANQGSEA. The CDR3 sequence is 13 residues long. The ends were cut back, 5 bases at V and 5 bases at J, with 12 bases in the middle. Naive CD8 populations comprised CD45RO-negative cells positively selected for CCR7, excluding terminally differentiated effector memory CD45RA+ cells.

This clonotype was obtained from a man between 18 and 29 years old in good health. The rearrangement links TRBV29-1 to TRBJ2-2, with D tentatively TRBD1 or TRBD2 (6 bases each). The sequenced sample was naive CD8+ T cells sorted from blood. CDR3 coding DNA: TGCAGCGTTCGGGGGCCAGATACCGGGGAGCTGTTTTTT. Amino acid sequence: CSVRGPDTGELFF.